The text below deals with one T cell receptor beta chain. The antigen it recognizes is unknown. Base qualities were left out, and no much larger clone turns up one base away. Only healthy Caucasian donors were included. The twin cohort comprised three pairs of female monozygotic twins, all aged roughly 18 to 29 years. CD4+ and CD8+ T cell populations were isolated with positive isolation kits from Invitrogen. Counted from cysteine to phenylalanine, this CDR3 has 17 amino acids. Solely the CDR3 DNA is kept, with 51 bases framed from the first base. Germline trimming amounts to 3 bases on V and 2 bases on J, with 10 as the count of junction bases outside the gene matches. In the germline V gene (reference sequence), CDR1 corresponds to SEHNR and CDR2 to FQNEAQ. This sample was included in a study of identical twins (dated by TCRdb to about 2016). As for the study more broadly: TCR alpha and beta repertoires from monozygotic twins, unrelated adults of various ages and cord blood were deep-sequenced to test whether fetal clonotypes persist. To rule out contamination, replicate twin experiments were performed at different times with different library preparation protocols.

The research as a whole found: Out-of-frame TCR alpha sequences shared between twins showed an excess of low generation-probability sequences compared with coincidental sharing between unrelated individuals. Abundant cord blood beta clonotypes had fewer insertions, young adult naive repertoires showed a similar but weaker trend, and memory repertoires showed no such trend. Recombination models systematically underestimated out-of-frame TCR alpha sharing in monozygotic twins but agreed with sharing between unrelated individuals. Conclusions relied on cross-sectional statistical analysis, since the same donors could not be followed over many years. Invariant T cells such as MAIT and iNKT could partly confound zero-insertion analyses, though diverse VJ usage argued against this for most clonotypes. Excess twin sharing in beta out-of-frame sequences was weaker because fewer shared sequences lowered the signal-to-noise ratio.

Library preparation was by 5' RACE. Sequenced on an Illumina HiSeq 2000. A universal primer binding site was introduced by template switching, and a unique molecular identifier was present in the final cDNA, enabling accurate counting of TCR cDNA molecules. Specific primers in the conserved constant-segment region were used to synthesize first-strand cDNA for the TCR alpha and beta chains. To control for contamination, every cDNA library was double barcoded, receiving both a SMART-Mk sample barcode and Illumina barcodes. TruSeq adapter sequences, together with Illumina sample barcodes, were added in two successive PCR steps. The TCR alpha and beta cDNA libraries were sequenced on the Illumina HiSeq platform using custom primers. In the original analysis: MiGEC processed the raw reads to extract unique molecular identifiers, while MiXCR was used to determine the CDR3 positions. Recombination models were inferred per individual with the repgenHMM and IGoR tools using an EM algorithm. Shared clonotype analysis was performed with the tcR package in R, normalizing sharing by the product of cloneset sizes. Out-of-frame nonproductive sequences were analyzed to study raw recombination free of thymic and clonal selection effects. TCRdb reprocessing: public reads trimmed at Q25 with fastp, clones called with MiXCR, in-frame beta chains kept. CDR3 protein duplicates are merged, each entry listing the most common genes and DNA. TCRdb's processing, not the study's, gives the V and J calls here. This sample gives just over 500,000 distinct CDR3 sequences in total; about 20% of them show up just once. Of the sample, about 0.99% is held by the ten largest clones.

These data were likewise used in another study, on T cells expressing NK-cell markers. The second study, in turn, reports: Three sorted T-cell subsets (CD3+CD56+NKG2C+, CD3+CD56+NKG2C- and CD3+CD56-NKG2C+) from fewer than 10 donors had their TCR beta-chain repertoires profiled. Of the eight sequenced donors, seven were found to be HCMV-seropositive and one was found to be HCMV-seronegative. In several experiments an anti-gammadeltaTCR antibody was added to restrict sorting to alphabetaTCR-expressing T cells. In a handful of donors, the dominant CD3+CD56+NKG2C+ clonotypes were found to rank among the top 10 CD8+ clonotypes and to make up roughly 1.0-7.5% of CD8+ T cells. Those dominant clonotypes were again the most abundant among CD3+CD56-NKG2C+ cells in a handful of donors, at about 28.3-65%. Whether the expanded NKG2C-expressing T cell clones were specific for HCMV antigens remained unclear. The eight sequenced donors were randomly selected healthy volunteers, three men and five women. HCMV-specific IgG was detected in serum with a commercial ELISA kit to determine HCMV serostatus. Reads were demultiplexed and grouped by UMI with MIGEC, and clonotypes were assembled and quantified with MiTCR. To exclude erroneous sequences, any TCR cDNA sequence not supported by at least two reads was discarded. The tcR package was used for downstream repertoire analysis, with clonotypes matched between fractions based on CDR3 nucleotide sequence plus V segment. Antigen specificity was annotated against VDJdb with VDJmatch, allowing one amino acid substitution in CDR3.

Specimen: CD4+ T cells sorted from blood. The rearrangement combines TRBV7-9 with TRBJ2-7, with 10 central nucleotides matching TRBD2. The sequence was collected from a woman between 18 and 29 years old in good health. The DNA reads TGTGCCAGCAGCTTGGGTGCGGCTAGCGGGAGACCCTACGAGCAGTACTTC. It is translated as CASSLGAASGRPYEQYF.